The 27 T cell receptor beta chains reported below all come from one sample, sequenced in a study of shared clonotypes between healthy human individuals. In the naive CD8 group, cells lacked CD45RO and were positively selected for CCR7, so terminally differentiated effector memory CD45RA+ cells were left out. Sequencing used immunoSEQ multiplex PCR; TCRdb keeps in-frame clones, though not all of them. This table has millions of clones, around 93% appearing once. The sequenced sample consisted of naive CD8+ T cells from PBMCs. Receptors were obtained from a man aged 18 to 35 in good health. Some clones in this sample may be carry-over from other donors' samples.

This clone was detected once. The chain couples TRBV29-1 to TRBJ1-2; 7 nucleotides line up with TRBD1. The germline CDR1 and CDR2 sequences are SQVTM and ANQGSEA. Trimming removed 7 bases from V and 7 bases from J; junction bases left unmatched: 12. The length of the CDR3 is 13 residues. CDR3 loop: CSGDTQGVGGYTF. CDR3 DNA: TGCAGCGGTGACACTCAGGGGGTTGGTGGCTACACCTTC. The full variable domain, completed using reference TRBV29-1 and TRBJ1-2, is SAVISQKPSRDICQRGTSLTIQCQVDSQVTMMFWYRQQPGQSLTLIATANQGSEATYESGFVIDKFPISRPNLTFSTLTVSNMSPEDSSIYLCSGDTQGVGGYTFGSGTRLTVV.

The V call is TRBV4-3, the J call TRBJ2-5; D unresolved. CDR3 length: 15 amino acids. V dropped 3 bases and J dropped 1 base, with 12 bases sitting between them. Looked up from germline, CDR1 is LGHNA and CDR2 is YSLEER. For the CDR3, the DNA is TGCGCCAGCAGCCAGAGTACGGGTGTCCAAGAGACCCAGTACTTC. Encoded protein: CASSQSTGVQETQYF.

This sequence joins TRBV29-1 and TRBJ2-1; D is ambiguous. The germline V gene encodes CDR1 SQVTM and CDR2 ANQGSEA. The CDR3 has 13 residues. The V end lost 7 bases, the J end lost 2 bases, and 12 bases lay between the germline ends. The CDR3 nucleotides read TGCAGCGGCGACTCGCTCCCCTACAATGAGCAGTTCTTC. This translates into CSGDSLPYNEQFF.

This chain links TRBV10-2 with TRBJ2-3, with D perhaps being TRBD1 or TRBD2 (5 bases each). With 6 bases removed from V and 0 bases from J, the gap between germline ends came to 16 bases. Germline CDR1 reads WSHSY; CDR2 reads SAAADI. The length of the CDR3 is 16 residues. CDR3: CASSRGRTFSTDTQYF. The CDR3 nucleotides are TGCGCCAGCAGCCGGGGCCGCACCTTTAGCACAGATACGCAGTATTTT.

The V and J genes are TRBV4-3 and TRBJ2-1; 8 nucleotides align to TRBD2. This CDR3 has 17 amino acids. CDR1 is LGHNA, CDR2 YSLEER, per germline. Trimming removed 0 bases from V and 3 bases from J; junction bases left unmatched: 7. CDR3 residues: CASSQDRAGGHYNEQFF. CDR3 sequence (DNA): TGCGCCAGCAGCCAAGATCGCGCGGGAGGCCACTACAATGAGCAGTTCTTC.

J is TRBJ1-2 and V is TRBV30, with 9 bases that match TRBD1. Germline values: CDR1 GTSNPN, CDR2 SVGIG (reference sequence). V lost 8 bases to trimming and J lost 2 bases; unmatched junction nucleotides: 6. The length of the CDR3 is 13 residues. Here the CDR3 reads CAGGTGRNYGYTF. Here the CDR3 DNA reads TGTGCCGGAGGGACAGGGAGGAACTATGGCTACACCTTC.

CDR3: CASSPEPTGSYNEQFF. DNA for the CDR3: TGCGCCAGCAGCCCGGAACCGACAGGCTCCTACAATGAGCAGTTCTTC. V and J are TRBV5-1 and TRBJ2-1; tentatively, D is TRBD1 (6 bases). V was cut by 4 bases and J by 0 bases, with 14 bases left in between. Germline values: CDR1 SGHRS, CDR2 YFSETQ. This CDR3 is built from 16 residues.

The chain joins TRBV9 to TRBJ1-2; D is uncertain. The CDR3 has 12 amino acids. From germline, CDR1 is SGDLS and CDR2 YYNGEE. V was shortened by 3 bases and J by 0 bases, with 3 bases between the two germline ends. The CDR3 here is CASSGTNYGYTF. The CDR3 nucleotides read TGTGCCAGCAGCGGAACTAACTATGGCTACACCTTC.

The CDR3 coding sequence is TGTGCCAGCAGCCCTACTAGCGGAGTCTACAATGAGCAGTTCTTC. The encoded protein is CASSPTSGVYNEQFF. The V and J genes are TRBV13 and TRBJ2-1; 8 positions match TRBD2. The CDR3 has 15 residues. The germline V gene encodes CDR1 PRHDT and CDR2 FYEKMQ (reference sequence). Trimming removed 5 bases from V and 3 bases from J; junction bases left unmatched: 6.

The V and J genes are TRBV19 and TRBJ2-5; D gene ambiguous. This CDR3 spans 15 amino acids. V lost 0 bases and J lost 4, with 12 bases in between. Germline CDR1 is LNHDA and CDR2 is SQIVND (reference sequence). In nucleotides, the CDR3 is TGTGCCAGTAGTATAGATAGGTCCTCCGGAGAGACCCAGTACTTC. It codes for CASSIDRSSGETQYF.

V gene TRBV13 combines with J gene TRBJ2-2; D remains unclear. The germline V gene has CDR1 PRHDT and CDR2 FYEKMQ (reference sequence). Trimming removed 3 bases from V and 1 base from J, with 9 bases in between. The CDR3 consists of 15 residues. DNA for the CDR3: TGTGCCAGCAGCTTTAGATCAGAGAACACCGGGGAGCTGTTTTTT. It encodes CASSFRSENTGELFF.

The V gene is TRBV6-1, the J gene TRBJ2-1; 9 bases line up with TRBD2. The V segment lost 6 bases and the J segment 15 bases; nucleotides outside the gene matches: 6. CDR1 and CDR2 (germline): MNHNS, SASEGT. The CDR3 length is 11 residues. The CDR3, as DNA: TGTGCCAGCAGGAATAGCGGGGGCCCGTTCTTC. Amino acids: CASRNSGGPFF.

The chain uses TRBV29-1 and TRBJ2-6; a weak D match, TRBD2 (6 bases). Germline loops: CDR1 SQVTM, CDR2 ANQGSEA. This CDR3 is built from 16 residues. V gave up 6 bases and J gave up 4 bases, with 19 bases separating them. The CDR3 DNA sequence: TGCAGCGTACCACAAAAAGGGGACTCCGGGGCCAACGTCCTGACTTTC. It encodes CSVPQKGDSGANVLTF.

The chain combines TRBV5-1 with TRBJ2-1; the D is unclear. Trimming removed 3 bases at V and 10 bases at J, with 14 bases between. The CDR3 contains 13 residues. CDR1 is SGHRS and CDR2 is YFSETQ in the germline V gene. The CDR3, as DNA: TGCGCCAGCAGCTACTTTGGACCGGACGAGCAGTTCTTC. Translated, it gives CASSYFGPDEQFF.

Comments on this clone: The junction shows a germline mismatch at one end, possibly a read error. The chain combines TRBV28 with TRBJ1-4; D perhaps matches TRBD1 (6 bases). The CDR3 loop spans 16 amino acids. Germline CDR1 MDHEN, CDR2 SYDVKM. The chain's CDR3 is CASSLFYGRGYEKLFF. CDR3 bases: TGTGCCAGCAGCTTATTTTACGGCAGGGGATATGAAAAACTGTTTTTT.

This clone was seen only once. The genes are TRBV11-2 and TRBJ2-1; TRBD2 agrees at 9 bases. CDR1 SGHAT and CDR2 FQNNGV come from the germline V gene. This CDR3 region has 17 residues. Unmatched junction bases numbered 16, after V lost 5 bases and J lost 8 bases. The CDR3 nucleotides read TGTGCCAGCAGCGCCGCGGGGGGGGACCCCGGTTTCGATGAGCAGTTCTTC. Its protein product is CASSAAGGDPGFDEQFF.

The chain recombines TRBV4-1 with TRBJ2-2; the D call may be TRBD1 or TRBD2 (5 bases each). V dropped 4 bases and J dropped 6 bases, with 12 bases sitting between them. The CDR3 covers 14 residues. Germline V gene sequence: CDR1 MGHRA, CDR2 YSYEKL. DNA for the CDR3: TGCGCCAGCAGCCCCATCCGAGGGGCCGGGGAGCTGTTTTTT. This gives the protein CASSPIRGAGELFF.

Concerning this clone itself: Sequence at one end of the junction differs from germline and may be a read error. The sample contains more than one DNA sequence encoding this CDR3. V is TRBV11-2 and J is TRBJ1-1; D gene unclear. CDR3 length: 15 residues. Germline loops: CDR1 SGHAT, CDR2 FQNNGV. This chain's CDR3 is CASSLVAGMNTEAFF. The CDR3 DNA is TGTGCCAGCAGTTTAGTGGCCGGTATGAACACTGAAGCTTTCTTT. The variable domain in full, with the rest retrieved from reference TRBV11-2 and TRBJ1-1, is EAGVAQSPRYKIIEKRQSVAFWCNPISGHATLYWYQQILGQGPKLLIQFQNNGVVDDSQLPKDRFSAERLKGVDSTLKIQPAKLEDSAVYLCASSLVAGMNTEAFFGQGTRLTVV.

The chain combines TRBV30 with TRBJ1-3; 7 bases align to TRBD1. The trim removed 0 bases at V and 4 bases at J, leaving 9 bases unmatched. This CDR3 comprises 16 residues. Per the germline V gene, CDR1 is GTSNPN and CDR2 is SVGIG (reference sequence). This chain's CDR3 is CAWSVKDRHPGNTIYF. In DNA form, the CDR3 reads TGTGCCTGGAGTGTAAAGGACAGGCATCCGGGAAACACCATATATTTT.

This clone was recorded once. This chain uses TRBV13 with TRBJ2-3, with TRBD1 matching 9 bases. Germline CDR1 and CDR2: PRHDT and FYEKMQ (reference sequence). Unmatched junction bases numbered 10, after V lost 6 bases and J lost 0 bases. The CDR3 length is 17 residues. This chain's CDR3 is CASSLGGTGFSTDTQYF. The CDR3 nucleotides read TGTGCCAGCAGTTTGGGCGGGACAGGGTTCAGCACAGATACGCAGTATTTT.

The V call is TRBV30, the J call TRBJ2-7, with 10 positions matching TRBD2. The V gene end was trimmed by 1 base and the J gene end by 3 bases; junction bases not matched to a gene: 3. The V gene's germline CDR1 is GTSNPN and CDR2 SVGIG (reference sequence). The CDR3 length is 14 residues. CDR3 in amino acids: CAWSGLAGDYEQYF. The CDR3 DNA sequence: TGTGCCTGGAGTGGTCTAGCGGGGGACTACGAGCAGTACTTC.

This rearrangement joins TRBV28 to TRBJ2-7, with D possibly called TRBD1 or TRBD2 (5 bases each). Germline loops: CDR1 MDHEN, CDR2 SYDVKM. The CDR3 covers 14 residues. Trimming removed 6 bases from V and 0 bases from J, with 12 bases in between. Here the CDR3 DNA reads TGTGCCAGCAGCCGCCTCGGGACCTCCTACGAGCAGTACTTC. Translating it yields CASSRLGTSYEQYF.

The J gene is TRBJ2-7, the V gene TRBV7-2; 7 nucleotides match TRBD2. This CDR3 spans 15 amino acids. V trimming: 0 bases; J trimming: 6 bases; junction bases outside the gene matches: 8. From germline, CDR1 is SGHTA and CDR2 FQGNSA. CDR3 DNA: TGTGCCAGCAGCTTAGCGGGAGGGCCCTCCCCCGAGCAGTACTTC. Translated, it gives CASSLAGGPSPEQYF.

This sequence joins TRBV7-9 and TRBJ2-7; 7 bases line up with TRBD1. The CDR3 totals 16 residues. Germline loops: CDR1 SEHNR, CDR2 FQNEAQ (reference sequence). The junction had 10 bases not matched to a gene; V was cut back by 5 bases and J by 0 bases. DNA of the CDR3: TGTGCCAGCAGCGCGTTCAGGGGGTCTAGCTCCTACGAGCAGTACTTC. Translating it yields CASSAFRGSSSYEQYF.

The chain is built from TRBV2 and TRBJ2-5; 7 bases match TRBD2. V was clipped by 3 bases and J by 3 bases; unmatched bases: 7. The CDR3 is made up of 15 amino acids. Germline CDR1 and CDR2: SNHLY and FYNNEI. The CDR3 region has the DNA TGTGCCAGCAGTGATGGAGACGGGGGGAAAGAGACCCAGTACTTC. This codes for CASSDGDGGKETQYF.

This chain uses TRBV4-3 with TRBJ2-3; 10 bases fit TRBD2. The CDR3 is 17 residues long. Trimming cost V 0 bases and J 4 bases; bases outside gene matches: 7. Germline loops: CDR1 LGHNA, CDR2 YSLEER. The CDR3 DNA reads TGCGCCAGCAGCCAAGATCTTCTAGCGGGAGAAGCAGATACGCAGTATTTT. This encodes CASSQDLLAGEADTQYF.

The chain employs TRBV28 and TRBJ2-1; 8 bases agree with TRBD1. CDR3 length equals 17 residues. Germline V gene lookup returns CDR1 MDHEN and CDR2 SYDVKM. V lost 6 bases to trimming and J lost 2 bases; unmatched junction nucleotides: 12. Here the CDR3 reads CASSDPNRDRPYNEQFF. Here the CDR3 DNA reads TGTGCCAGCAGCGACCCGAACCGGGACAGGCCCTACAATGAGCAGTTCTTC.